What follows are 30 T cell receptor beta chains derived from one specimen sequenced in a study of post-analysis software for immune sequencing data. The antigens of these receptors remain unknown. Study outcomes and limitations: Four to six TRBV segments were more frequent in patients than controls; TRBV5-6, TRBV5-1 and TRBV20-1 belonged to this group.

Unique molecular identifiers tagged the TCR beta cDNA libraries. TCRdb recomputed calls from the PCR reads with MiXCR, one row per CDR3 protein. The sample gives 170,000 or so distinct CDR3 sequences, approximately 31% of which show up once; roughly 1.6% is in the top ten. Sequencing was carried out using blood. These receptors originate from a girl aged 10 to 17 with multiple sclerosis.

This clonotype appeared once. A much larger clone sits a single nucleotide away, making a read error possible. The chain employs TRBV7-9 and TRBJ2-7, with 12 nucleotides matching TRBD2. Trimming removed 4 bases from V and 7 bases from J; junction bases left unmatched: 8. Germline loops: CDR1 SEHNR, CDR2 FQNEAQ (reference sequence). The CDR3 extends over 15 amino acids. CDR3 residues: CASSSTSGRTLEQYF. For the CDR3, the DNA is TGTGCCAGCAGCTCGACTAGCGGGAGAACTTTGGAGCAGTACTTC.

This clonotype came up once. Germline and junction disagree at one end, which may indicate a read error. The chain carries TRBV6-2 or TRBV6-3 and TRBJ2-1; 9 bases agree with TRBD2. Germline assignment: CDR1 MNHEY and CDR2 SVGEGT. The CDR3 length is 13 residues. The CDR3 region has the DNA TGTGCCCGCAGTTGGACTAGCGTGAATGAGCAATTCTTC. Amino acid sequence: CARSWTSVNEQFF.

This clonotype was picked up many times. The CDR3 DNA sequence: TGCGCCAGCAGCCCCGACTCAGATACGCAGTATTTT. This codes for CASSPDSDTQYF. This chain uses TRBV5-1 with TRBJ2-3; no definite D call. Trimming took off 4 bases at V and 4 bases at J, with 7 bases between the two ends. The germline gives CDR1 SGHRS, CDR2 YFSETQ. The length of the CDR3 is 12 residues.

V is TRBV7-2 and J is TRBJ2-1, with 11 bases that match TRBD2. With V trimmed by 3 bases and J by 9 bases, 7 bases remained unmatched. The germline V gene has CDR1 SGHTA and CDR2 FQGNSA. The length of the CDR3 is 15 residues. The CDR3 sequence: CASSLTSGIGGEQFF. CDR3 DNA sequence: TGTGCCAGCAGCTTGACTAGCGGGATCGGGGGTGAGCAGTTCTTC.

This clonotype was recorded a few times. As DNA, the CDR3 is TGTGCCAGCAGCCAAGATTTGAGTATGCGGTCTCAAGAGACCCAGTACTTC. Translating it yields CASSQDLSMRSQETQYF. The V gene is TRBV3-1, the J gene TRBJ2-5; D is unresolved. Germline-derived CDR1 and CDR2 are LGHDT and YNNKEL (reference sequence). The CDR3 loop spans 17 amino acids. Trimming cost V 0 bases and J 2 bases, with 16 bases left between them.

The chain combines TRBV29-1 with TRBJ2-7; unclear D gene. Trimming took off 4 bases at V and 7 bases at J, with 14 bases between the two ends. CDR3 length equals 12 residues. Germline values: CDR1 SQVTM, CDR2 ANQGSEA. CDR3: CSVARQTDEQYF. CDR3 nucleotides: TGCAGCGTTGCAAGGCAGACCGATGAGCAGTACTTC.

This clonotype showed up just a few times. A much more abundant neighbour one base away suggests this may be a read error. CDR3 coding DNA: TGCAGCGTTGATCCAGGCTCCTACAATGAGCAGTACTTC. Amino acid sequence: CSVDPGSYNEQYF. The V call is TRBV29-1, the J call TRBJ2-7, with D unclear. Germline values: CDR1 SQVTM, CDR2 ANQGSEA. The V end lost 3 bases, the J end lost 7 bases, and 16 bases lay between the germline ends. The CDR3 loop spans 13 amino acids.

The chain links TRBV11-2 to TRBJ1-1; D possibly corresponds to TRBD1 (5 bases). Germline values: CDR1 SGHAT, CDR2 FQNNGV. V was shortened by 3 bases and J by 1 base, with 12 bases between the two germline ends. This CDR3 has 15 residues. CDR3 sequence reads: CASSFGTKGNTEAFF. The CDR3 nucleotides are TGTGCCAGCAGCTTCGGGACCAAAGGGAACACTGAAGCTTTCTTT.

This clonotype was observed a few times. The rearrangement links TRBV7-3 to TRBJ2-1; perhaps TRBD1 as D (6 bases). Germline assignment: CDR1 SGHTA and CDR2 FQGTGA. Trimming cost V 3 bases and J 10 bases, with 19 bases left between them. The CDR3 runs 15 residues. CDR3 sequence reads: CASSFFPLGADEQFF. As DNA, the CDR3 is TGTGCCAGCAGCTTTTTCCCCTTGGGGGCGGACGAGCAGTTCTTC.

This clonotype was seen repeatedly, ten times or more. This sequence joins TRBV12-3 or TRBV12-4 and TRBJ2-1, with 10 bases fitting TRBD2. CDR3 length: 16 residues. V gave up 2 bases and J gave up 4 bases; unmatched junction bases: 5. The CDR3 DNA follows: TGTGCCAGCAGTTTAAGTACTAGCGGGATTTACAATGAGCAGTTCTTC. It yields the protein CASSLSTSGIYNEQFF.

This clonotype was counted a few times. The rearrangement links TRBV5-4 to TRBJ2-1; D remains unclear. There are 13 residues in the CDR3. Germline V gene sequence: CDR1 SGHNT, CDR2 YYREEE (reference sequence). Trimming cost V 4 bases and J 10 bases, with 15 bases left between them. This chain's CDR3 is CASSTAVGPEQFF. The CDR3 region has the DNA TGTGCCAGCAGCACGGCGGTAGGGCCCGAGCAGTTCTTC. Filled out from reference TRBV5-4 and TRBJ2-1, the complete variable domain reads ETGVTQSPTHLIKTRGQQVTLRCSSQSGHNTVSWYQQALGQGPQFIFQYYREEENGRGNFPPRFSGLQFPNYSSELNVNALELDDSALYLCASSTAVGPEQFFGPGTRLTVL.

This rearrangement joins TRBV20-1 to TRBJ2-1; D gene uncertain. CDR1 and CDR2 (germline): DFQATT, SNEGSKA (reference sequence). CDR3 length equals 11 residues. The V end lost 4 bases, the J end lost 8 bases, and 9 bases lay between the germline ends. The CDR3 sequence: CSANRMDEQFF. The DNA for the CDR3 is TGCAGTGCTAATAGAATGGATGAGCAGTTCTTC.

On this clonotype: A much larger clone is a single base away; this may be a read error. The chain carries TRBV12-3 or TRBV12-4 and TRBJ2-5; a possible D gene is TRBD2 (5 bases). There are 13 residues in the CDR3. Trimming took off 7 bases at V and 11 bases at J, with 20 bases between the two ends. CDR3: CASTWENYNEQYF. CDR3 in DNA: TGTGCCAGCACCTGGGAGAACTACAATGAGCAGTACTTC.

The chain uses TRBV6-2 or TRBV6-3 and TRBJ1-2; TRBD1 agrees at 8 bases. The CDR3 is 17 residues long. The trim removed 6 bases at V and 0 bases at J, leaving 12 bases unmatched. Per the germline V gene, CDR1 is MNHEY and CDR2 is SVGEGT. DNA for the CDR3: TGTGCCAGCAGATCAACGGGACAGGAGACGACTAACTATGGCTACACCTTC. Its translation: CASRSTGQETTNYGYTF.

The chain recombines TRBV11-2 with TRBJ2-4; a weak D match, TRBD2 (5 bases). This CDR3 spans 12 amino acids. CDR1 SGHAT and CDR2 FQNNGV come from the germline V gene. V shed 3 bases and J shed 13 bases, with 13 bases lying between them. As DNA, the CDR3 is TGTGCCAGCAGCTTGGAGGATTATAAACAGTACTTC. The encoded protein is CASSLEDYKQYF.

This clonotype was counted many times. This chain links TRBV5-1 with TRBJ2-4, with D hard to call. In germline, CDR1 is SGHRS, CDR2 YFSETQ. CDR3 size: 14 residues. The V end lost 5 bases, the J end lost 8 bases, and 17 bases lay between the germline ends. CDR3 protein: CASRLLLGSDIQYF. In DNA, the CDR3 is TGCGCCAGCAGGCTGCTCCTCGGGTCGGACATTCAGTACTTC.

This clonotype was seen a few times. V usage is TRBV12-3 or TRBV12-4 and J usage is TRBJ2-1, with 11 bases fitting TRBD2. This CDR3 spans 15 amino acids. The V gene end was trimmed by 7 bases and the J gene end by 4 bases; junction bases not matched to a gene: 6. The CDR3 region is CASTVGLAVYNEQFF. The CDR3 DNA is TGTGCCAGCACCGTGGGACTAGCGGTTTACAATGAGCAGTTCTTC.

This clonotype was observed many times. The chain carries TRBV5-5 and TRBJ1-2; 7 nucleotides match TRBD1. CDR1 SGHKS and CDR2 YYEKEE come from the germline V gene (reference sequence). After removal of 4 bases from V and 3 bases from J, the junction contained 9 bases not matched to a gene. This CDR3 spans 15 amino acids. CDR3 nucleotides: TGTGCCAGCAGCCCGACAGGGAGTGGGGACTATGGCTACACCTTC. Its protein product is CASSPTGSGDYGYTF.

The rearrangement joins TRBV6-1 to TRBJ1-5, with D possibly matching TRBD1 (6 bases). The V end was cut by 5 bases, the J end by 6 bases, with 29 bases between. CDR1 MNHNS and CDR2 SASEGT come from the germline V gene. There are 19 residues in the CDR3. The CDR3 DNA sequence: TGTGCCAGCAGTCGGGGGGGCACAACCGCTTCAACCCCCCTTCAGCCCCAGCATTTT. Translated: CASSRGGTTASTPLQPQHF.

The CDR3 nucleotides read TGTGCCAAAATGGGTGGTGGTGGCACTGAAGCTTTCTTT. Translating it yields CAKMGGGGTEAFF. This chain connects TRBV2 to TRBJ1-1; D is uncertain. The V and J ends lost 10 bases and 4 bases respectively, with 16 bases between them. Per the germline V gene, CDR1 is SNHLY and CDR2 is FYNNEI. The CDR3 is 13 residues long. The full variable domain, in which reference TRBV2 and TRBJ1-1 provide the parts outside the CDR3, is EPEVTQTPSHQVTQMGQEVILRCVPISNHLYFYWYRQILGQKVEFLVSFYNNEISEKSEIFDDQFSVERPDGSNFTLKIRSTKLEDSAMYFCAKMGGGGTEAFFGQGTRLTVV.

V and J are TRBV20-1 and TRBJ2-1; 7 bases fit TRBD2. This CDR3 spans 15 amino acids. With V trimmed by 0 bases and J by 1 base, 3 bases remained unmatched. The germline gives CDR1 DFQATT, CDR2 SNEGSKA (reference sequence). Written as DNA, the CDR3 is TGCAGTGCTAGAGATCTTAGCGGGTCCTACAATGAGCAGTTCTTC. This encodes CSARDLSGSYNEQFF.

The gene calls are TRBV6-6 and TRBJ2-2; the match to TRBD1 covers 7 bases. Trimming removed 8 bases from V and 0 bases from J; junction bases left unmatched: 9. This CDR3 comprises 16 residues. Germline CDR1 reads MNHNY; CDR2 reads SVGAGI (reference sequence). The CDR3 bases are TGTGCCAGCCATAGGGGGCTACTAACGAACACCGGGGAGCTGTTTTTT. As protein: CASHRGLLTNTGELFF.

The rearrangement joins TRBV28 to TRBJ2-7; D is ambiguous. Trimming removed 7 bases at V and 2 bases at J, with 21 bases between. The CDR3 contains 16 residues. Germline assignment: CDR1 MDHEN and CDR2 SYDVKM. The CDR3 region is CASNDKFGRATYEQYF. In nucleotides, the CDR3 is TGTGCCAGCAATGATAAGTTTGGACGGGCCACCTACGAGCAGTACTTC.

By share, this clonotype counts as medium-sized (0.01 to 0.1%). The chain joins TRBV12-3 or TRBV12-4 to TRBJ2-5, with 9 bases that match TRBD1. CDR3 length: 16 residues. The J segment lost 4 bases and the V segment lost 5 bases, leaving 11 bases of the junction unmatched. CDR3 sequence reads: CASSQTGGRSRETQYF. The CDR3 nucleotides read TGTGCCAGCAGTCAGACAGGGGGTCGATCGAGAGAGACCCAGTACTTC.

The genes are TRBV9 and TRBJ1-1; 7 positions match TRBD1. The V gene's germline CDR1 is SGDLS and CDR2 YYNGEE. The CDR3 is made up of 15 amino acids. The J segment lost 3 bases and the V segment lost 3 bases, leaving 8 bases of the junction unmatched. The CDR3 nucleotides are TGTGCCAGCAGCGGACAGGGAAAATTGGACACTGAAGCTTTCTTT. Its protein product is CASSGQGKLDTEAFF.

This chain joins TRBV7-9 and TRBJ2-5; perhaps TRBD2 as D (5 bases). The CDR3 has 16 amino acids. V was trimmed by 1 base and J by 5 bases, leaving 17 bases between them. CDR1 and CDR2 from the germline V gene are SEHNR and FQNEAQ (reference sequence). The CDR3 coding sequence is TGTGCCAGCAGCTTAGTAATCGGTTCCCGGGATGAGACCCAGTACTTC. The encoded protein is CASSLVIGSRDETQYF.

The chain combines TRBV5-6 with TRBJ2-3; D perhaps matches TRBD2 (5 bases). CDR1 and CDR2 (germline): SGHDT, YYEEEE. The CDR3 totals 12 residues. V was pared by 4 bases and J by 7 bases, with 10 bases between. CDR3 amino acids: CASSSGRYTQYF. CDR3 DNA: TGTGCCAGCAGCAGCGGCCGTTATACGCAGTATTTT.

The table lists this clonotype with a few counts. This rearrangement joins TRBV3-1 to TRBJ1-1, with D possibly being TRBD1 (6 bases). Germline CDR1 and CDR2: LGHDT and YNNKEL (reference sequence). The ends were cut back, 2 bases at V and 7 bases at J, with 11 bases in the middle. The CDR3 spans 13 residues. CDR3 bases: TGTGCCAGCAGCCAAAACACAGGGCTTGAAGCTTTCTTT. It specifies CASSQNTGLEAFF.

Points on this clonotype: A much larger clone is a single base away; this may be a read error. J is TRBJ1-2 and V is TRBV27; TRBD1 matches 9 bases. The germline CDR1 and CDR2 sequences are MNHEY and SMNVEV (reference sequence). This CDR3 comprises 16 residues. In nucleotides, the CDR3 is TGTGCCAGCAGAATATTAGGGGGACAGGGTGACTATGGCTACGCCTTC. This encodes CASRILGGQGDYGYAF.

This clonotype turned up a few times. The chain combines TRBV7-2 with TRBJ1-6; D uncertain. CDR1 and CDR2 (germline): SGHTA, FQGNSA. This CDR3 spans 16 amino acids. V was trimmed by 10 bases and J by 0 bases, leaving 16 bases between them. The CDR3: CATDAPISSYNSPLHF. The CDR3 DNA sequence: TGTGCCACCGACGCACCAATTAGCTCCTATAATTCACCCCTCCACTTT. Full variable domain (outside the CDR3, taken from reference TRBV7-2 and TRBJ1-6): GAGVSQSPSNKVTEKGKDVELRCDPISGHTALYWYRQSLGQGLEFLIYFQGNSAPDKSGLPSDRFSAERTGGSVSTLTIQRTQQEDSAVYLCATDAPISSYNSPLHFGNGTRLTVT.